Below are 18 T cell receptor beta chains sequenced from a single sample in a study of CD8 T cells in ankylosing spondylitis. In TCRdb, the 5' RACE reads were re-called with MiXCR into one record per CDR3 protein. The sample has about 360,000 distinct CDR3 sequences; roughly 15% are singletons. Sequencing input: blood, either unsorted or a sorted T cell fraction (not recorded which). The receptors were sampled from a male donor with ankylosing spondylitis or in good health (not recorded which).

This clonotype was seen just once. The chain couples TRBV29-1 to TRBJ2-3, with D perhaps matching TRBD2 (5 bases). The CDR3 extends over 13 amino acids. CDR1 SQVTM and CDR2 ANQGSEA come from the germline V gene. Trimming cost V 3 bases and J 3 bases, with 10 bases left between them. CDR3 region: CSVEGSATDTQYF. The CDR3 bases are TGCAGCGTTGAGGGTAGCGCAACAGATACGCAGTATTTT.

This clonotype was recorded many times. The J gene is TRBJ2-3, the V gene TRBV4-2; 12 nucleotides agree with TRBD2. Germline CDR1 reads LGHNA; CDR2 reads YNFKEQ. The CDR3 is 16 amino acids. The V gene end was trimmed by 0 bases and the J gene end by 6 bases; junction bases not matched to a gene: 4. Here the CDR3 reads CASSQDLAGGRDTQYF. CDR3 DNA sequence: TGTGCCAGCAGCCAAGATCTAGCGGGAGGGCGGGATACGCAGTATTTT.

This chain joins TRBV5-1 and TRBJ1-4; no clear D. Between the trimmed V and J ends, which lost 0 bases and 8 bases, there was a span of 14 bases. Germline V gene sequence: CDR1 SGHRS, CDR2 YFSETQ. The CDR3 length is 15 residues. The chain's CDR3 is CASSLGTTIGEKLFF. The CDR3 DNA is TGCGCCAGCAGCTTGGGAACGACCATTGGGGAAAAACTGTTTTTT.

The chain couples TRBV7-9 to TRBJ2-4, with TRBD2 as a possible D gene (5 bases). Trimming pared 5 bases from V and 1 base from J, leaving 15 bases between. The CDR3 extends over 16 amino acids. The V gene's germline CDR1 is SEHNR and CDR2 FQNEAQ (reference sequence). The CDR3 region has the DNA TGTGCCAGCAGCCCGAGCCTCGGCGGGGCCAAAAACATTCAGTACTTC. Translation gives CASSPSLGGAKNIQYF. The full variable domain, in which reference TRBV7-9 and TRBJ2-4 provide the parts outside the CDR3, is DTGVSQNPRHKITKRGQNVTFRCDPISEHNRLYWYRQTLGQGPEFLTYFQNEAQLEKSRLLSDRFSAERPKGSFSTLEIQRTEQGDSAMYLCASSPSLGGAKNIQYFGAGTRLSVL.

This clonotype was seen only a few times. The rearrangement joins TRBV12-3 or TRBV12-4 to TRBJ2-7; possible D gene TRBD1, 5 bases. With 5 bases removed from V and 0 bases from J, the gap between germline ends came to 11 bases. This CDR3 is built from 14 residues. The CDR3 DNA is TGTGCCAGCAGTGGCGACAGAAACTCCTACGAGCAGTACTTC. It codes for CASSGDRNSYEQYF.

This chain joins TRBV11-2 and TRBJ2-1; perhaps TRBD1 as D (6 bases). Between the trimmed V and J ends, which lost 4 bases and 4 bases, there was a span of 17 bases. This CDR3 is built from 16 residues. The V gene's germline CDR1 is SGHAT and CDR2 FQNNGV. The CDR3 loop is CASSWGYREWYNEQFF. CDR3 nucleotide sequence: TGTGCCAGCAGCTGGGGTTACAGGGAATGGTACAATGAGCAGTTCTTC.

V usage is TRBV20-1 and J usage is TRBJ2-1; a weak D match, TRBD1 (5 bases). The CDR3 spans 14 residues. Trimming removed 1 base at V and 2 bases at J, with 9 bases between. Germline assignment: CDR1 DFQATT and CDR2 SNEGSKA (reference sequence). Written as DNA, the CDR3 is TGCAGTGCTAGAGGCCTAGGGGCCTACAATGAGCAGTTCTTC. This gives the protein CSARGLGAYNEQFF.

The V gene is TRBV29-1, the J gene TRBJ1-1; no firm D call. The CDR3 extends over 12 amino acids. V lost 4 bases to trimming and J lost 6 bases, with 12 bases between them. Germline values: CDR1 SQVTM, CDR2 ANQGSEA. The chain's CDR3 is CSVGNRVAEAFF. CDR3 nucleotides: TGCAGCGTTGGGAATCGGGTAGCTGAAGCTTTCTTT. Based on the CDR3 plus reference TRBV29-1 and TRBJ1-1, the full variable domain is SAVISQKPSRDICQRGTSLTIQCQVDSQVTMMFWYRQQPGQSLTLIATANQGSEATYESGFVIDKFPISRPNLTFSTLTVSNMSPEDSSIYLCSVGNRVAEAFFGQGTRLTVV.

The sample holds a few counts of this clonotype. The chain links TRBV5-6 to TRBJ1-1; 7 bases align to TRBD1. V trimming: 3 bases; J trimming: 6 bases; junction bases outside the gene matches: 14. Germline V gives CDR1 SGHDT, CDR2 YYEEEE. This CDR3 region has 16 residues. DNA of the CDR3: TGTGCCAGCAGCTGGGGTTGGGGAGGGGGCTCTCCTGAAGCTTTCTTT. Protein sequence: CASSWGWGGGSPEAFF.

The V gene is TRBV29-1, the J gene TRBJ1-1, with D perhaps TRBD1 (5 bases). Germline values: CDR1 SQVTM, CDR2 ANQGSEA. Deletions cut 7 bases from V and 2 bases from J, with 17 bases between. This CDR3 comprises 14 residues. This chain's CDR3 is CSGRRGGVNTEAFF. The CDR3 nucleotides read TGCAGCGGCCGCCGGGGGGGAGTAAACACTGAAGCTTTCTTT.

The chain combines TRBV3-1 with TRBJ2-5; possible D gene TRBD2, 5 bases. This CDR3 spans 14 amino acids. The V end was cut by 3 bases, the J end by 5 bases, with 13 bases between. CDR1 is LGHDT and CDR2 is YNNKEL in the germline V gene (reference sequence). In DNA form, the CDR3 reads TGTGCCAGCAGCCAGATGAGGGCTACGGAGACCCAGTACTTC. Translating gives CASSQMRATETQYF.

This clonotype has just a few counts. This CDR3 reads CSARTTPSNEQFF. As DNA, the CDR3 is TGCAGTGCTAGGACGACGCCGAGCAATGAGCAGTTCTTC. The chain joins TRBV20-1 to TRBJ2-1; no firm D call. Germline CDR1 DFQATT, CDR2 SNEGSKA (reference sequence). V was cut by 3 bases and J by 6 bases, with 12 bases left in between. This CDR3 has 13 amino acids.

The chain uses TRBV9 and TRBJ2-5, with D hard to call. The CDR3 is 15 amino acids. The germline V gene has CDR1 SGDLS and CDR2 YYNGEE. V was pared by 1 base and J by 3 bases, with 13 bases between. CDR3: CASSVPPGFEETQYF. The CDR3 DNA sequence: TGTGCCAGCAGCGTACCCCCAGGATTCGAAGAGACCCAGTACTTC. Supplemented by reference TRBV9 and TRBJ2-5, the full variable domain reads DSGVTQTPKHLITATGQRVTLRCSPRSGDLSVYWYQQSLDQGLQFLIQYYNGEERAKGNILERFSAQQFPDLHSELNLSSLELGDSALYFCASSVPPGFEETQYFGPGTRLLVL.

DNA of the CDR3: TGTGCCAGCAGCCCGTTGGGGGGGCCCTACGGCACAGATACGCAGTATTTT. Translation: CASSPLGGPYGTDTQYF. V usage is TRBV5-6 and J usage is TRBJ2-3; a weak D match, TRBD2 (7 bases). The CDR3 extends over 17 amino acids. Germline lookup yields CDR1 SGHDT and CDR2 YYEEEE. V lost 4 bases to trimming and J lost 1 base, with 19 bases between them.

This chain uses TRBV20-1 with TRBJ2-3; 11 bases fit TRBD2. J gave up 3 bases and V 3 bases, and 5 bases lay outside the gene matches. The CDR3 covers 15 residues. In germline, CDR1 is DFQATT, CDR2 SNEGSKA (reference sequence). The CDR3 DNA reads as TGCAGTGCTAGCCCCAGACTAGCGGGGACAGATACGCAGTATTTT. Encoded protein: CSASPRLAGTDTQYF.

This rearrangement joins TRBV12-3 or TRBV12-4 to TRBJ1-1; a weak D match, TRBD1 (5 bases). V lost 1 base and J lost 4, with 7 bases in between. This CDR3 contains 13 residues. In nucleotides, the CDR3 is TGTGCCAGCAGTTTAGGCAGGGCCACTGAAGCTTTCTTT. Its translation: CASSLGRATEAFF.

V gene TRBV30 combines with J gene TRBJ2-3; TRBD2 agrees at 12 bases. The CDR3 runs 14 residues. Per germline, CDR1 GTSNPN and CDR2 SVGIG (reference sequence). The junction had 6 bases not matched to a gene; V was cut back by 7 bases and J by 4 bases. The DNA of the CDR3 is TGTGCCTACAGGGGACTAGCGGGCCCAGATACGCAGTATTTT. The encoded protein is CAYRGLAGPDTQYF. The complete variable domain, with remaining parts taken from reference TRBV30 and TRBJ2-3, reads SQTIHQWPATLVQPVGSPLSLECTVEGTSNPNLYWYRQAAGRGLQLLFYSVGIGQISSEVPQNLSASRPQDRQFILSSKKLLLSDSGFYLCAYRGLAGPDTQYFGPGTRLTVL.

The chain links TRBV20-1 to TRBJ2-3; TRBD2 agrees at 7 bases. The J segment lost 8 bases and the V segment lost 1 base, leaving 12 bases of the junction unmatched. The CDR3 extends over 15 amino acids. Germline loops: CDR1 DFQATT, CDR2 SNEGSKA (reference sequence). CDR3 protein: CSARGGGSRAGTQYF. The CDR3 DNA sequence: TGCAGTGCTAGAGGGGGCGGGAGTCGGGCAGGTACGCAGTATTTT.